This T cell receptor beta chain was sequenced in a study of blood T cells in healthy people across ages. Isolating PBMCs gave at least 6 million of these cells per sample. Trimming removed 3 bases at V and 7 bases at J, with 12 bases between. This CDR3 comprises 13 residues. In germline, CDR1 is MDHEN, CDR2 SYDVKM. Using a J-beta primer mix together with a sample-barcoded 5' primer, a second PCR was run for about 6 to 12 cycles. Each cDNA molecule was tagged by a template-switch adaptor with 12 random nucleotides. TCRdb itself ran the 5' RACE reads through MiXCR, one entry per CDR3 protein. The sample yields about 640,000 distinct CDR3 sequences, roughly 53% seen once. Study outcomes and limitations: Among T cells, TCR beta diversity per million cells dropped roughly linearly as age rose. TCR beta diversity was tightly associated with the proportion of naive T cells.

Points on this clonotype: The target antigen is unknown.

This receptor was taken from a man in his sixties in good health. The chain uses TRBV28 and TRBJ2-5; D is unresolved. The specimen sequenced was blood. The CDR3 bases are TGTGCCAGCAGTTTCATCACGCCCGGGACCCAGTACTTC. It yields the protein CASSFITPGTQYF.